A single sample is the source of the 13 T cell receptor beta chains below, sequenced in a study of cytomegalovirus exposure and HLA in healthy donors. The PCR contained 60 Vbeta and 13 Jbeta primers. The table came from immunoSEQ multiplex PCR; TCRdb's copy has only in-frame clones and leaves some out. The sample shows tens of thousands of clones, 10% of them seen only once. Sample: PBMCs. The source is a man between 60 and 75 years old in good health and CMV-seropositive.

This clone was observed a handful of times. This chain connects TRBV11-3 to TRBJ2-2; weak D call: TRBD2 (8 bases). CDR3 size: 16 residues. Trimming stripped 3 bases from V and 5 bases from J, with 16 bases between. Looked up from germline, CDR1 is SGHNT and CDR2 is YENEEA. CDR3 in DNA: TGTGCCAGCAGCTTCGGGACAGCGGGAGTGACCGGGGAGCTGTTTTTT. It encodes CASSFGTAGVTGELFF.

The chain carries TRBV7-9 and TRBJ2-5; 9 bases are shared with TRBD1. J was trimmed by 4 bases and V by 7 bases; bases with no gene match: 19. The CDR3 length is 18 residues. The germline V gene has CDR1 SEHNR and CDR2 FQNEAQ (reference sequence). The CDR3 nucleotides read TGTGCCAGCACTCTCGACCGGGACAGGGAGGTTGTGGGAGAGACCCAGTACTTC. Its translation is CASTLDRDREVVGETQYF.

This clone turned up a few times. The V and J genes are TRBV19 and TRBJ2-7, with D tentatively TRBD1 (7 bases). This CDR3 is 11 amino acids long. Trimming stripped 5 bases from V and 10 bases from J, with 12 bases between. Germline CDR1 LNHDA, CDR2 SQIVND (reference sequence). CDR3 sequence: CASSAGQQQYF. The CDR3 bases are TGTGCCAGTAGTGCGGGACAGCAACAGTACTTC.

This chain joins TRBV30 and TRBJ1-2, with TRBD1 matching 7 bases. CDR1 and CDR2 (germline): GTSNPN, SVGIG (reference sequence). The V and J ends lost 2 bases and 5 bases, in that order; junction bases with no gene match: 5. The CDR3 sequence is 13 residues long. CDR3 region: CAWSHDREYGYTF. CDR3 nucleotides: TGTGCCTGGAGTCATGACAGGGAATATGGCTACACCTTC.

The sample holds a few counts of this clone. J is TRBJ2-2 and V is TRBV27; 10 bases match TRBD2. Germline assignment: CDR1 MNHEY and CDR2 SMNVEV (reference sequence). The CDR3 is made up of 16 amino acids. V lost 5 bases, J lost 6 bases, and 9 bases stayed unmatched. The chain's CDR3 is CASSIIAGGRAGELFF. CDR3 DNA: TGTGCCAGCAGTATAATAGCGGGGGGCAGAGCCGGGGAGCTGTTTTTT.

The V and J genes are TRBV7-9 and TRBJ1-3; TRBD1 matches 7 bases. CDR3 size: 18 residues. In germline, CDR1 is SEHNR, CDR2 FQNEAQ (reference sequence). The trim removed 5 bases at V and 0 bases at J, leaving 13 bases unmatched. The CDR3 coding sequence is TGTGCCAGCAGCCTAATTCGAACAGGGGCCTCCTCTGGAAACACCATATATTTT. Translation gives CASSLIRTGASSGNTIYF.

This clone was counted only a few times. The genes are TRBV4-1 and TRBJ2-5; D unresolved. The CDR3 spans 14 residues. V lost 2 bases to trimming and J lost 4 bases, with 11 bases between them. The V gene's germline CDR1 is MGHRA and CDR2 YSYEKL. CDR3 protein: CASSQLQLGETQYF. The CDR3 DNA follows: TGCGCCAGCAGCCAATTACAGCTCGGAGAGACCCAGTACTTC.

V is TRBV5-3 and J is TRBJ1-5; TRBD1 is a possible D gene (6 bases). TRBV5-3 is placed among ORFs of uncertain function. The CDR3 runs to 16 residues. V lost 4 bases and J 0 bases, leaving 14 bases between the germline ends. The chain's CDR3 is CARSDPEGDSNQPQHF. The DNA for the CDR3 is TGTGCCAGAAGCGATCCCGAGGGGGATAGCAATCAGCCCCAGCATTTT.

This clone has more than one count but fewer than ten. This chain connects TRBV19 to TRBJ2-5; D possibly corresponds to TRBD2 (6 bases). Trimming removed 1 base at V and 5 bases at J, with 8 bases between. This CDR3 spans 13 amino acids. Germline V gene sequence: CDR1 LNHDA, CDR2 SQIVND (reference sequence). CDR3 coding DNA: TGTGCCAGTAGTATAGCAAGCGGGGAGACCCAGTACTTC. It specifies CASSIASGETQYF.

The chain combines TRBV7-2 with TRBJ2-3, with 9 bases identical to TRBD2. J gave up 1 base and V 0 bases, and 2 bases lay outside the gene matches. There are 16 residues in the CDR3. From germline, CDR1 is SGHTA and CDR2 FQGNSA. DNA of the CDR3: TGTGCCAGCAGCTTAGCGTTAGCGGGAGGCACAGATACGCAGTATTTT. Its translation is CASSLALAGGTDTQYF.

This clone was counted a few times. The chain couples TRBV27 to TRBJ2-2; no definite D call. The CDR3 has 13 residues. Germline V gives CDR1 MNHEY, CDR2 SMNVEV (reference sequence). V was clipped by 3 bases and J by 3 bases, with 5 bases between them. CDR3: CASSFSDTGELFF. The CDR3 DNA sequence: TGTGCCAGCAGTTTTTCGGACACCGGGGAGCTGTTTTTT.

The table lists this clone with a few counts. V is TRBV6-5 and J is TRBJ2-1; D is uncertain. Germline V gene data show CDR1 as MNHEY and CDR2 as SVGAGI. Trimming took off 6 bases at V and 4 bases at J, with 4 bases between the two ends. The CDR3 has 11 residues. The CDR3 coding sequence is TGTGCCAGCAGGGAGTACAATGAGCAGTTCTTC. Translating it yields CASREYNEQFF.

This clone has a handful of counts. This chain uses TRBV11-3 with TRBJ2-1; D call uncertain. Germline V gives CDR1 SGHNT, CDR2 YENEEA. The V end was cut by 4 bases, the J end by 6 bases, with 16 bases between. The CDR3 has 15 amino acids. Here the CDR3 reads CASSSTLTARNEQFF. The CDR3 DNA is TGTGCCAGCAGCTCGACTCTAACCGCGCGCAATGAGCAGTTCTTC.